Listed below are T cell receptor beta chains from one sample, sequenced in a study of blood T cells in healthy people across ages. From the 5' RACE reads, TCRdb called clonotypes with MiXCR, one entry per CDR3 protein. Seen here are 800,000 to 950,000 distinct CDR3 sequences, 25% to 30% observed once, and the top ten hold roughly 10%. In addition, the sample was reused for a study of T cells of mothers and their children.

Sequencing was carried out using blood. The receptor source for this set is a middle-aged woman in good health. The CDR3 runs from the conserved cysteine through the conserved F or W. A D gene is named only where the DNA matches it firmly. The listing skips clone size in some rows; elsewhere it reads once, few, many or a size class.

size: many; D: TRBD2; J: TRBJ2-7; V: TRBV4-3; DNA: TGCGCCAGCAGCCAAGGAAGCGGGGGGGCCTCATACGAGCAGTACTTC; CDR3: CASSQGSGGASYEQYF
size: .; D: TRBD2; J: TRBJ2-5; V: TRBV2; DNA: TGTGCCAGCAGTGACCTGACTAGCTTGGAGACCCAGTACTTC; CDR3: CASSDLTSLETQYF
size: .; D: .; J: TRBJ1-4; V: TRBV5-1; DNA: TGCGCCAGCAGCTTTGGGGGGTCGGTGAATGAAAAACTGTTTTTT; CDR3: CASSFGGSVNEKLFF
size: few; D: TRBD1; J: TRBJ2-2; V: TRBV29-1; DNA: TGCAGCGTTGTGGGCAGGGGGCAGACCGGGGAGCTGTTTTTT; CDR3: CSVVGRGQTGELFF
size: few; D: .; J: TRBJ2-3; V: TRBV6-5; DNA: TGTGCCAGCTGGGGGGCTGCCCCAGATACGCAGTATTTT; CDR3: CASWGAAPDTQYF
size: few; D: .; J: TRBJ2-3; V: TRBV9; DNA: TGTGCCAGCGCCCAGGCGGGGAGCACAGATACGCAGTATTTT; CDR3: CASAQAGSTDTQYF
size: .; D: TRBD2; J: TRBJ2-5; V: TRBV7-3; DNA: TGTGCCAGCAGTCAAGCGTCTAGCGGGGGGGGAGAGACCCAGTACTTC; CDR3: CASSQASSGGGETQYF
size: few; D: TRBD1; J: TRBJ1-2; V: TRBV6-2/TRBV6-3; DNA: TGTGCCAGCAGCGAAGACAGGGCCTATGGCTACACCTTC; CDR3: CASSEDRAYGYTF
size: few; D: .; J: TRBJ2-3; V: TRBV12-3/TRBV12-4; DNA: TGTGCCAGCAGTTTCGTTTCGGGAGCAGATACGCAGTATTTT; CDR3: CASSFVSGADTQYF
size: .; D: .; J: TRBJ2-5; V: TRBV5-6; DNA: TGTGCCAGCAGCTTACAGAGCGCGGAAGAGACCCAGTACTTC; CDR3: CASSLQSAEETQYF
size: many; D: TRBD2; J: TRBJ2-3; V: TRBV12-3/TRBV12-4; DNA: TGTGCCAGCAGTCCTCGGACTAGCGGGGAGGTGGGGGATACGCAGTATTTT; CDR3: CASSPRTSGEVGDTQYF
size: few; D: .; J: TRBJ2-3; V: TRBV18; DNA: TGTGCCAGCTCACCAGAAAGGGCTAGCACAGATACGCAGTATTTT; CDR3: CASSPERASTDTQYF